Following are 27 T cell receptor beta chains from one sample sequenced in a study of blood T cell repertoires in COVID-19. TCRdb's table, derived via immunoSEQ multiplex PCR, lists solely in-frame clones and lacks some. This sample has around 50,000 clones; roughly 90% occur once, and the top ten carry less than 2.5%. Specimen: peripheral blood. The source of these receptors is a human donor in a cohort sampled during active COVID-19.

The chain couples TRBV5-1 to TRBJ2-1, with 8 bases lining up with TRBD2. Trimming took 6 bases from V and 7 from J; bases not matched to a gene: 9. Per the germline V gene, CDR1 is SGHRS and CDR2 is YFSETQ. The CDR3 loop spans 14 amino acids. CDR3 in DNA: TGCGCCAGCAAATTAGCGGGGCCACGAAATGAGCAGTTCTTC. Amino acid sequence: CASKLAGPRNEQFF.

This clone was observed a few times. V usage is TRBV23-1 and J usage is TRBJ2-7, with TRBD2 identical over 8 bases. Being an ORF, TRBV23-1 has a function that is uncertain. V shed 0 bases, J shed 4 bases, and the junction held 5 bases outside the gene matches. The CDR3 spans 15 residues. The chain's CDR3 is CASSQSSGRDYEQYF. The CDR3 DNA reads as TGCGCCAGCAGTCAATCGTCCGGGAGGGATTACGAGCAGTACTTC.

The chain recombines TRBV6-6 with TRBJ2-7; D might be TRBD2 (5 bases). This CDR3 is built from 12 residues. Germline assignment: CDR1 MNHNY and CDR2 SVGAGI (reference sequence). Trimming took off 5 bases at V and 3 bases at J, with 8 bases between the two ends. The CDR3 DNA is TGTGCCAGCAGTCGTGAGGGCTACGAGCAGTACTTC. As protein: CASSREGYEQYF.

V is TRBV7-2 and J is TRBJ2-4; 9 nucleotides line up with TRBD2. V trimming: 1 base; J trimming: 5 bases; junction bases outside the gene matches: 9. Per the germline V gene, CDR1 is SGHTA and CDR2 is FQGNSA. This CDR3 has 17 residues. The chain's CDR3 is CASSLVRAGGPQNIQYF. CDR3 DNA: TGTGCCAGCAGCTTAGTGCGCGCGGGGGGGCCTCAAAACATTCAGTACTTC.

The chain carries TRBV18 and TRBJ2-1; TRBD2 might be the D (5 bases). The germline V gene has CDR1 KGHSH and CDR2 LQKENI. With 2 bases removed from V and 3 bases from J, the gap between germline ends came to 11 bases. The CDR3 spans 15 residues. The CDR3 loop is CASSPSAGLYNEQFF. CDR3 sequence (DNA): TGTGCCAGCTCACCATCGGCGGGCCTCTACAATGAGCAGTTCTTC.

Only one count was recorded for this clone. This chain links TRBV4-2 with TRBJ1-2; TRBD1 agrees at 8 bases. The V gene's germline CDR1 is LGHNA and CDR2 YNFKEQ. After removal of 0 bases from V and 2 bases from J, the junction contained 2 bases not matched to a gene. This CDR3 is 15 amino acids long. The CDR3 reads CASSQDDRGNYGYTF. The CDR3, as DNA: TGTGCCAGCAGCCAAGACGACAGGGGAAACTATGGCTACACCTTC.

The chain is built from TRBV14 and TRBJ1-3; D perhaps matches TRBD1 (5 bases). Germline V CDR1 and CDR2: SGHDN, FVKESK. Trimming left V 5 bases short and J 0 bases short, with 11 bases between. This CDR3 spans 15 amino acids. The CDR3 DNA sequence: TGTGCCAGCAGCACAGGAGTGTACTCTGGAAACACCATATATTTT. This sequence encodes CASSTGVYSGNTIYF.

This clone was detected a few times. The rearrangement uses TRBV3-1 (or the pseudogene TRBV3-2) and TRBJ1-6; D perhaps matches TRBD1 (6 bases). Germline loops: CDR1 LGHDT, CDR2 YNNKEL (reference sequence). V lost 5 bases to trimming and J lost 7 bases, with 12 bases between them. This CDR3 has 14 residues. This CDR3 is CASSLDSQNSPLHF. DNA for the CDR3: TGTGCCAGCAGCTTGGACAGCCAGAATTCACCCCTCCACTTT.

The V call is TRBV6-6, the J call TRBJ2-7, with 8 bases identical to TRBD2. Germline V gives CDR1 MNHNY, CDR2 SVGAGI (reference sequence). Trimming removed 2 bases from V and 0 bases from J; junction bases left unmatched: 3. The CDR3 is 15 amino acids. Here the CDR3 reads CASSYVAGSSYEQYF. The CDR3 DNA sequence: TGTGCCAGCAGTTACGTAGCGGGGAGCTCCTACGAGCAGTACTTC.

The rearrangement uses TRBV7-2 and TRBJ2-7; no reliable D call. The CDR3 is 15 amino acids. Trimming took 0 bases from V and 4 from J, leaving 13 bases between them. Per germline, CDR1 SGHTA and CDR2 FQGNSA. CDR3 protein: CASSLAYGILYEQYF. The CDR3 nucleotides read TGTGCCAGCAGCTTAGCCTACGGAATACTATACGAGCAGTACTTC. The full variable domain, completed using reference TRBV7-2 and TRBJ2-7, is GAGVSQSPSNKVTEKGKDVELRCDPISGHTALYWYRQSLGQGLEFLIYFQGNSAPDKSGLPSDRFSAERTGGSVSTLTIQRTQQEDSAVYLCASSLAYGILYEQYFGPGTRLTVT.

The rearrangement joins TRBV7-9 to TRBJ2-7; D remains ambiguous. Germline CDR1 and CDR2: SEHNR and FQNEAQ (reference sequence). This CDR3 spans 14 amino acids. V was trimmed by 1 base and J by 0 bases, leaving 7 bases between them. The CDR3 coding sequence is TGTGCCAGCAGCTTAGTACAGAGCTCCTACGAGCAGTACTTC. Amino acid sequence: CASSLVQSSYEQYF.

The rearrangement joins TRBV5-5 to TRBJ1-2, with D possibly TRBD1 on 5 matching bases. In germline, CDR1 is SGHKS, CDR2 YYEKEE (reference sequence). Trimming removed 4 bases from V and 7 bases from J, with 23 bases in between. The CDR3 extends over 16 amino acids. The CDR3 loop reads CASSRGAGTAFGGYTF. In nucleotides, the CDR3 is TGTGCCAGCAGCCGCGGGGCCGGGACGGCGTTTGGTGGCTACACCTTC. Full variable domain (outside the CDR3, taken from reference TRBV5-5 and TRBJ1-2): DAGVTQSPTHLIKTRGQQVTLRCSPISGHKSVSWYQQVLGQGPQFIFQYYEKEERGRGNFPDRFSARQFPNYSSELNVNALLLGDSALYLCASSRGAGTAFGGYTFGSGTRLTVV.

The chain links TRBV5-4 to TRBJ1-3; 9 bases map to TRBD1. The ends lost 5 bases at V and 4 bases at J; junction bases unmatched: 1. Per germline, CDR1 SGHNT and CDR2 YYREEE (reference sequence). The CDR3 contains 13 residues. The CDR3 is CASRGTGGNTIYF. CDR3 DNA: TGTGCCAGCAGGGGGACAGGGGGAAACACCATATATTTT.

This chain joins TRBV4-3 and TRBJ2-1; 9 bases are a match to TRBD1. V lost 5 bases, J lost 7 bases, and 6 bases stayed unmatched. Germline assignment: CDR1 LGHNA and CDR2 YSLEER. The CDR3 is made up of 14 amino acids. CDR3 protein: CASSKQGARNEQFF. CDR3 nucleotides: TGCGCCAGCAGCAAACAGGGGGCGAGGAATGAGCAGTTCTTC.

This clone was detected once. V is TRBV2 and J is TRBJ1-1; tentatively, D is TRBD1 (6 bases). V gave up 8 bases and J gave up 11 bases, with 15 bases separating them. Germline V lookup: CDR1 SNHLY, CDR2 FYNNEI. The CDR3 is 11 amino acids. The CDR3 loop is CASVQGGLAFF. As DNA, the CDR3 is TGTGCCAGCGTACAGGGTGGTTTGGCTTTCTTT.

The chain employs TRBV27 and TRBJ2-4; tentatively, D is TRBD1 (6 bases). V lost 6 bases and J lost 3, with 18 bases in between. Germline CDR1 is MNHEY and CDR2 is SMNVEV (reference sequence). The CDR3 has 16 residues. CDR3 sequence reads: CASRRLWGLDKNIQYF. Written as DNA, the CDR3 is TGTGCCAGCAGGCGGTTGTGGGGGCTGGACAAAAACATTCAGTACTTC.

This clone was detected once. The chain joins TRBV28 to TRBJ1-2, with a weak D call TRBD1 (6 bases). CDR3 length equals 14 residues. V gave up 1 base and J gave up 10 bases, with 16 bases separating them. Per germline, CDR1 MDHEN and CDR2 SYDVKM. Here the CDR3 reads CASSLSLDSLVYTF. CDR3 coding DNA: TGTGCCAGCAGTTTATCACTGGACAGTCTAGTCTACACCTTC.

The chain combines TRBV11-3 with TRBJ2-2; unclear D gene. There are 14 residues in the CDR3. Trimming removed 2 bases from V and 0 bases from J, with 4 bases in between. The germline CDR1 and CDR2 sequences are SGHNT and YENEEA. In nucleotides, the CDR3 is TGTGCCAGCAGCTTAACATCGAACACCGGGGAGCTGTTTTTT. It translates to CASSLTSNTGELFF.

The chain recombines TRBV24-1 with TRBJ1-4, with TRBD1 as a possible D gene (6 bases). Germline values: CDR1 KGHDR, CDR2 SFDVKD. The CDR3 consists of 14 residues. The V and J ends lost 3 bases and 4 bases respectively, with 8 bases between them. The CDR3 spells CATSDTDSNEKLFF. The CDR3 bases are TGTGCCACCAGTGATACGGACAGTAATGAAAAACTGTTTTTT.

The CDR3 sequence is CASSPPGTGITLQFF. In nucleotides, the CDR3 is TGTGCCAGCAGTCCCCCCGGGACAGGGATCACTCTGCAGTTCTTC. V usage is TRBV6-2 or TRBV6-3 and J usage is TRBJ2-1; TRBD1 aligns across 9 bases. Germline values: CDR1 MNHEY, CDR2 SVGEGT. V was clipped by 5 bases and J by 12 bases; unmatched bases: 14. The CDR3 extends over 15 amino acids.

The gene calls are TRBV10-2 and TRBJ1-1; the D is unclear. The ends were cut back, 0 bases at V and 13 bases at J, with 12 bases in the middle. The germline V gene encodes CDR1 WSHSY and CDR2 SAAADI. CDR3 length: 12 amino acids. The CDR3 nucleotides read TGCGCCAGCAGTGAGTCGGGCGGGAAGTGTTTCTTT. It specifies CASSESGGKCFF.

This chain joins TRBV9 and TRBJ2-5; D remains unclear. The CDR3 is made up of 14 amino acids. CDR1 and CDR2 from the germline V gene are SGDLS and YYNGEE. Trimming cost V 4 bases and J 1 base, with 11 bases left between them. This CDR3 is CASSTWATQETQYF. In nucleotides, the CDR3 is TGTGCCAGCAGCACCTGGGCTACCCAAGAGACCCAGTACTTC.

The V and J genes are TRBV5-5 and TRBJ1-1, with D possibly matching TRBD1 (5 bases). Between the trimmed V and J ends, which lost 10 bases and 2 bases, there was a span of 18 bases. CDR1 and CDR2 from the germline V gene are SGHKS and YYEKEE (reference sequence). The CDR3 covers 14 residues. In nucleotides, the CDR3 is TGTGCCCGCACGGGTGGGGGGGTCAACACTGAAGCTTTCTTT. It codes for CARTGGGVNTEAFF.

The chain recombines TRBV25-1 with TRBJ2-2; D gene ambiguous. Germline CDR1 is MGHDK and CDR2 is SYGVNS. This CDR3 is built from 13 residues. V was cut by 5 bases and J by 3 bases, with 7 bases left in between. The CDR3 loop reads CASSTRDTGELFF. The DNA for the CDR3 is TGTGCCAGCAGTACCCGGGACACCGGGGAGCTGTTTTTT.

V usage is TRBV7-2 and J usage is TRBJ2-1, with a weak D call TRBD1 (6 bases). The CDR3 sequence is 15 residues long. The V end was cut by 3 bases, the J end by 4 bases, with 13 bases between. CDR1 is SGHTA, CDR2 FQGNSA, per germline. The CDR3 region has the DNA TGTGCCAGCAGCTTCGGTAGGGGGTCTTACAATGAGCAGTTCTTC. This sequence encodes CASSFGRGSYNEQFF.

The rearrangement uses TRBV3-1 (or the pseudogene TRBV3-2) and TRBJ1-2; D is unclear. The CDR3 consists of 14 residues. V was cut by 3 bases and J by 4 bases, with 12 bases left in between. The germline V gene encodes CDR1 LGHDT and CDR2 YNNKEL (reference sequence). Here the CDR3 DNA reads TGTGCCAGCAGCCAGGCCGCAGGCATCTATGGCTACACCTTC. Translation gives CASSQAAGIYGYTF.

The chain couples TRBV7-2 to TRBJ2-7; TRBD2 matches at 9 bases. Looked up from germline, CDR1 is SGHTA and CDR2 is FQGNSA. CDR3 length: 19 residues. V was pared by 5 bases and J by 4 bases, with 21 bases of the junction left unmatched. The CDR3 DNA reads TGTGCCAGCAGCCCTAGGAGCGTTAGCGGGAGAAGTATGCAATACGAGCAGTACTTC. It specifies CASSPRSVSGRSMQYEQYF.